What follows is one T cell receptor beta chain and its context. Its antigen is not known. V lost 4 bases, J lost 1 base, and 7 bases stayed unmatched. There are 16 residues in the CDR3. Germline lookup yields CDR1 PRHDT and CDR2 FYEKMQ (reference sequence). Only in-frame clones appear in the TCRdb table, and some are missing; sequencing was by immunoSEQ multiplex PCR. The table shows 130,000 to 150,000 clones, with around 84% occurring only once. This sample stems from a study of T cell responses to AZD1222 COVID-19 vaccine. Whole-study findings and limits: Per reports, nearly half of all spike-specific TCRs target regions that are unmutated in variants.

The clonotype originates from an adult who received the AZD1222 COVID-19 vaccine. J is TRBJ2-1 and V is TRBV13; 7 bases line up with TRBD2. Sample: peripheral blood, taken 28 days after the second AZD1222 dose. The CDR3 loop reads CASSSRAGDSYNEQFF. For the CDR3, the DNA is TGTGCCAGCAGCTCAAGGGCGGGAGATTCCTACAATGAGCAGTTCTTC.